Below are 30 T cell receptor beta chains sequenced from a single sample in a study of glioma-infiltrating T cells after dendritic cell vaccination (dated by TCRdb to 2016 to 2017). The library was obtained by the immunoSEQ multiplex PCR assay. Entries here come from immuneACCESS through TCRdb and include only in-frame sequences with V and J called. Some clones fail to appear in such tables; in the studies checked, an unresolved V gene covers under half of the shortfall, and the cause of the remainder is unknown. Present in this sample are about 67,000 clones, 81% of which were seen just once. Together, the top ten hold 7% to 9% of the sample. Sequencing used blood, obtained before dendritic cell vaccination. These receptors originate from a human donor with glioblastoma.

This clone is a singleton in its sample. The chain couples TRBV2 to TRBJ1-1; weak D call: TRBD1 (6 bases). Trimming removed 4 bases from V and 6 bases from J, with 12 bases in between. This CDR3 is built from 13 residues. Germline CDR1 SNHLY, CDR2 FYNNEI. The CDR3, as DNA: TGTGCCAGCAGTGGAGGGGGTCGCGCTGAAGCTTTCTTT. Translating gives CASSGGGRAEAFF.

This chain uses TRBV15 with TRBJ2-6; 7 nucleotides line up with TRBD2. Trimming cost V 4 bases and J 2 bases; bases outside gene matches: 8. The germline V gene has CDR1 LNHNV and CDR2 YYDKDF (reference sequence). This CDR3 is 17 amino acids long. CDR3 region: CATSKGEGFPGANVLTF. CDR3 bases: TGTGCCACCAGCAAAGGGGAGGGATTCCCTGGGGCCAACGTCCTGACTTTC.

This clone occurred a few times. The gene calls are TRBV18 and TRBJ2-7; D is unclear. The germline V and J ends were trimmed by 5 bases and 2 bases, with 13 bases remaining between them. The CDR3 has 14 residues. Germline loops: CDR1 KGHSH, CDR2 LQKENI. The DNA of the CDR3 is TGTGCCAGCTCAGGTTCGACAATAACCTACGAGCAGTACTTC. Residues: CASSGSTITYEQYF.

The chain recombines TRBV5-6 with TRBJ1-1; D unresolved. The germline V and J ends were trimmed by 2 bases and 0 bases, with 8 bases remaining between them. This CDR3 is 14 amino acids long. CDR1 is SGHDT and CDR2 is YYEEEE in the germline V gene. CDR3 in DNA: TGTGCCAGCAGCTTTCGGGATCTGAACACTGAAGCTTTCTTT. Translated: CASSFRDLNTEAFF.

For the CDR3, the DNA is TGTGCCTGGAGTTTTAGCGAGGCGAGCTACACCTTC. Its protein product is CAWSFSEASYTF. The gene calls are TRBV30 and TRBJ1-2; the D is unclear. V was pared by 2 bases and J by 9 bases, with 13 bases between. The CDR3 length is 12 residues. Looked up from germline, CDR1 is GTSNPN and CDR2 is SVGIG (reference sequence). Complete variable domain (other parts from reference TRBV30 and TRBJ1-2): SQTIHQWPATLVQPVGSPLSLECTVEGTSNPNLYWYRQAAGRGLQLLFYSVGIGQISSEVPQNLSASRPQDRQFILSSKKLLLSDSGFYLCAWSFSEASYTFGSGTRLTVV.

The chain links TRBV2 to TRBJ1-2; D not resolved. The germline V gene has CDR1 SNHLY and CDR2 FYNNEI. The V gene lost 3 bases and the J gene lost 2 bases, with 13 bases spanning the gap. The CDR3 runs to 15 residues. CDR3 sequence (DNA): TGTGCCAGCAGTGATAGGGCCGGAGGGAACTATGGCTACACCTTC. It translates to CASSDRAGGNYGYTF.

This chain links TRBV9 with TRBJ1-1; D remains ambiguous. CDR1 and CDR2 (germline): SGDLS, YYNGEE. The CDR3 loop spans 16 amino acids. Between the trimmed V and J ends, which lost 2 bases and 4 bases, there was a span of 18 bases. This CDR3 reads CASSVLPTGGVTEAFF. The CDR3 nucleotides read TGTGCCAGCAGCGTCCTTCCTACGGGTGGCGTCACTGAAGCTTTCTTT.

This sequence joins TRBV4-1 and TRBJ1-2; maybe TRBD1 (5 bases). The germline CDR1 and CDR2 sequences are MGHRA and YSYEKL. The germline V and J ends were trimmed by 2 bases and 4 bases, with 8 bases remaining between them. CDR3 length equals 13 residues. The CDR3 protein is CASSQQGIYGYTF. The CDR3, as DNA: TGCGCCAGCAGCCAACAGGGAATCTATGGCTACACCTTC.

This clone was detected only a few times. The J gene is TRBJ2-7, the V gene TRBV5-6, with D perhaps matching TRBD2 (5 bases). V was clipped by 2 bases and J by 3 bases, with 18 bases between them. This CDR3 is built from 16 residues. Germline CDR1 reads SGHDT; CDR2 reads YYEEEE. For the CDR3, the DNA is TGTGCCAGCAGCTTACCCCCAGGCGGAGGCAGCTACGAGCAGTACTTC. This sequence encodes CASSLPPGGGSYEQYF.

The chain has TRBV30 and TRBJ1-6, with 7 bases lining up with TRBD1. J lost 0 bases, V lost 1 base, and 6 bases had no gene match. This CDR3 is built from 17 residues. CDR1 and CDR2 (germline): GTSNPN, SVGIG (reference sequence). CDR3 sequence: CAWSGTGRSSYNSPLHF. The CDR3 DNA reads TGTGCCTGGAGTGGGACAGGCCGGAGCTCCTATAATTCACCCCTCCACTTT.

The chain is built from TRBV2 and TRBJ1-5; 7 bases are a match to TRBD1. This CDR3 comprises 15 residues. CDR1 and CDR2 from the germline V gene are SNHLY and FYNNEI. Trimming at V came to 6 bases and at J to 0 bases, leaving 5 bases not matched to a gene. CDR3 DNA sequence: TGTGCCAGCAGGATCGGACAGGCTAGCAATCAGCCCCAGCATTTT. It is translated as CASRIGQASNQPQHF. The full variable domain, in which reference TRBV2 and TRBJ1-5 provide the parts outside the CDR3, is EPEVTQTPSHQVTQMGQEVILRCVPISNHLYFYWYRQILGQKVEFLVSFYNNEISEKSEIFDDQFSVERPDGSNFTLKIRSTKLEDSAMYFCASRIGQASNQPQHFGDGTRLSIL.

The V call is TRBV7-3, the J call TRBJ1-1; tentatively, D is TRBD1 (6 bases). This CDR3 region has 13 residues. CDR1 SGHTA and CDR2 FQGTGA come from the germline V gene. Trimming took off 5 bases at V and 10 bases at J, with 17 bases between the two ends. CDR3 region: CASSPGEGGGAFF. The CDR3 DNA is TGTGCCAGCAGCCCAGGGGAGGGAGGAGGAGCTTTCTTT.

This clone was seen a few times. The chain recombines TRBV6-1 with TRBJ1-2; 7 bases map to TRBD1. Germline assignment: CDR1 MNHNS and CDR2 SASEGT. This CDR3 spans 16 amino acids. With V trimmed by 3 bases and J by 7 bases, 14 bases remained unmatched. In DNA, the CDR3 is TGTGCCAGCAGTGAGTATGCCGGGACAGACTATGGTGGCTACACCTTC. It is translated as CASSEYAGTDYGGYTF.

This chain connects TRBV6-1 to TRBJ1-2; 7 bases map to TRBD1. V was pared by 5 bases and J by 6 bases, with 6 bases of the junction left unmatched. The CDR3 loop spans 13 amino acids. Germline V lookup: CDR1 MNHNS, CDR2 SASEGT. The CDR3 sequence: CASSIQGFNGYTF. CDR3 bases: TGTGCCAGCAGTATACAGGGGTTTAATGGCTACACCTTC.

This sequence joins TRBV11-3 and TRBJ1-1; weak D call: TRBD1 (5 bases). V lost 5 bases and J 1 base, leaving 8 bases between the germline ends. Germline CDR1 and CDR2: SGHNT and YENEEA. This CDR3 has 13 amino acids. CDR3 in DNA: TGTGCCAGCAGCCACGACAGGAACACTGAAGCTTTCTTT. Protein: CASSHDRNTEAFF.

J is TRBJ1-1 and V is TRBV10-3, with unresolved D. V was shortened by 8 bases and J by 4 bases, with 17 bases between the two germline ends. The CDR3 is 14 residues long. Germline CDR1 ENHRY, CDR2 SYGVKD. This CDR3 is CAIQPRVMGTEAFF. The CDR3 region has the DNA TGTGCCATCCAGCCGAGGGTGATGGGCACTGAAGCTTTCTTT.

The chain recombines TRBV2 with TRBJ1-1; a possible D gene is TRBD1 (5 bases). Germline V lookup: CDR1 SNHLY, CDR2 FYNNEI. The CDR3 covers 14 residues. Trimming took 4 bases from V and 0 from J, leaving 9 bases between them. The CDR3 is CASSVDSMNTEAFF. The CDR3 region has the DNA TGTGCCAGCAGTGTTGACAGTATGAACACTGAAGCTTTCTTT.

V usage is TRBV6-1 and J usage is TRBJ2-1, with 11 bases fitting TRBD1. The CDR3 totals 17 residues. Trimming took 4 bases from V and 2 from J; bases not matched to a gene: 7. Germline CDR1 MNHNS, CDR2 SASEGT. This chain's CDR3 is CASSGPAGQGAYNEQFF. CDR3 coding DNA: TGTGCCAGCAGTGGGCCGGCGGGACAGGGGGCCTACAATGAGCAGTTCTTC.

This clone was recorded once. The gene calls are TRBV7-2 and TRBJ2-2; 11 bases are shared with TRBD2. Germline assignment: CDR1 SGHTA and CDR2 FQGNSA. The CDR3 covers 17 residues. Losses at the gene ends were 0 bases for V and 6 bases for J; bases not matched to a gene: 6. CDR3 region: CASSLALRTSGPGELFF. The CDR3 DNA sequence: TGTGCCAGCAGCTTAGCCCTTAGGACTAGCGGGCCCGGGGAGCTGTTTTTT.

CDR3 sequence reads: CASSYNGAKLFF. The CDR3 DNA sequence: TGTGCCAGCAGTTACAATGGGGCAAAACTGTTTTTT. The rearrangement links TRBV6-5 to TRBJ1-4, with D possibly TRBD1 on 5 matching bases. The germline gives CDR1 MNHEY, CDR2 SVGAGI. Trimming stripped 2 bases from V and 10 bases from J, with 8 bases between. The CDR3 is 12 residues long.

The gene calls are TRBV19 and TRBJ2-1; D is possibly TRBD2 (6 bases). From germline, CDR1 is LNHDA and CDR2 SQIVND (reference sequence). This CDR3 spans 15 amino acids. V dropped 0 bases and J dropped 5 bases, with 11 bases sitting between them. The CDR3 loop is CASSIDLAGNNEQFF. Written as DNA, the CDR3 is TGTGCCAGTAGTATAGATCTGGCGGGGAACAATGAGCAGTTCTTC.

V and J are TRBV18 and TRBJ2-7, with TRBD1 matching over 10 bases. This CDR3 comprises 16 residues. Germline V gives CDR1 KGHSH, CDR2 LQKENI. Germline trimming cut 3 bases from V and 1 base from J; bases unmatched to any gene: 6. The CDR3 spells CASSPRGQGGSYEQYF. In DNA form, the CDR3 reads TGTGCCAGCTCACCCCGCGGACAGGGGGGGTCCTACGAGCAGTACTTC. The variable domain in full, with the rest retrieved from reference TRBV18 and TRBJ2-7, is NAGVMQNPRHLVRRRGQEARLRCSPMKGHSHVYWYRQLPEEGLKFMVYLQKENIIDESGMPKERFSAEFPKEGPSILRIQQVVRGDSAAYFCASSPRGQGGSYEQYFGPGTRLTVT.

J is TRBJ1-2 and V is TRBV5-1, with 7 bases aligning to TRBD1. The trim removed 0 bases at V and 7 bases at J, leaving 6 bases unmatched. Germline loops: CDR1 SGHRS, CDR2 YFSETQ. This CDR3 region has 14 residues. The CDR3: CASSLGDRDAGYTF. CDR3 sequence (DNA): TGCGCCAGCAGCTTGGGTGACAGGGATGCTGGCTACACCTTC.

The gene calls are TRBV15 and TRBJ2-5, with D tentatively TRBD1 (5 bases). Near its end, the DNA agrees better with TRBJ2-7, so the J call may be wrong. The CDR3 contains 14 residues. Germline V gene lookup returns CDR1 LNHNV and CDR2 YYDKDF (reference sequence). The CDR3 DNA is TGTGCCACCAGCAGAGTGGGCAGGGCCTACGAGCAGTACTTC. Its translation: CATSRVGRAYEQYF.

This chain joins TRBV6-1 and TRBJ2-7; the D gene is possibly TRBD1 (6 bases). The CDR3 runs to 13 residues. V was cut by 6 bases and J by 7 bases, with 16 bases left in between. In germline, CDR1 is MNHNS, CDR2 SASEGT. The CDR3 is CASRRQVLGEQYF. The DNA for the CDR3 is TGTGCCAGCAGGCGACAGGTTTTGGGGGAGCAGTACTTC.

The CDR3 bases are TGTGCCAGCAGTAGGGGACAGGTGGATGGCGAGCAGTACTTC. It specifies CASSRGQVDGEQYF. The chain carries TRBV6-1 and TRBJ2-7, with TRBD1 matching 8 bases. The CDR3 covers 14 residues. Per germline, CDR1 MNHNS and CDR2 SASEGT. Trimming removed 5 bases from V and 6 bases from J; junction bases left unmatched: 9.

The chain has TRBV5-5 and TRBJ2-3, with TRBD1 identical over 8 bases. The CDR3 contains 16 residues. The junction had 7 bases not matched to a gene; V was cut back by 1 base and J by 3 bases. The germline V gene encodes CDR1 SGHKS and CDR2 YYEKEE (reference sequence). The CDR3 bases are TGTGCCAGCAGCTTGTTGCAGGGGGCACGAACAGATACGCAGTATTTT. Protein product: CASSLLQGARTDTQYF.

The rearrangement joins TRBV9 to TRBJ2-3, with TRBD2 matching 10 bases. CDR1 SGDLS and CDR2 YYNGEE come from the germline V gene. V lost 4 bases and J lost 3; bases outside the gene matches: 8. The CDR3 sequence is 16 residues long. Written as DNA, the CDR3 is TGTGCCAGCAGCCCACGAAGGACTAGCGGTACAGATACGCAGTATTTT. Protein sequence: CASSPRRTSGTDTQYF.

This chain uses TRBV9 with TRBJ2-1, with D hard to call. In germline, CDR1 is SGDLS, CDR2 YYNGEE. The V and J ends lost 0 bases and 0 bases respectively, with 10 bases between them. CDR3 length equals 16 residues. CDR3 loop: CASSVGLESSYNEQFF. CDR3 nucleotide sequence: TGTGCCAGCAGCGTAGGGTTGGAGAGCTCCTACAATGAGCAGTTCTTC.

This clone turned up a few times. The genes are TRBV9 and TRBJ2-2, with TRBD2 matching 11 bases. CDR1 SGDLS and CDR2 YYNGEE come from the germline V gene. Trimming at V came to 0 bases and at J to 1 base, leaving 5 bases not matched to a gene. This CDR3 has 18 amino acids. The CDR3 DNA is TGTGCCAGCAGCGTAGTGGTAGCGGGGGGGCAGAACACCGGGGAGCTGTTTTTT. Translating gives CASSVVVAGGQNTGELFF.